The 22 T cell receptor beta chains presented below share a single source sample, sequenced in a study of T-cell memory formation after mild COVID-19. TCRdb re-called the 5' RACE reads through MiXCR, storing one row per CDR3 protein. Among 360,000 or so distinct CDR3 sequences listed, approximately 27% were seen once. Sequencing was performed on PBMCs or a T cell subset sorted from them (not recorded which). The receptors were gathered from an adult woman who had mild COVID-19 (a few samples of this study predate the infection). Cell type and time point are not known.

The CDR3 sequence is CASSQGGGRPYNEQFF. The CDR3 nucleotides are TGTGCCAGCAGCCAAGGTGGCGGGAGGCCGTACAATGAGCAGTTCTTC. J is TRBJ2-1 and V is TRBV7-6; 8 bases agree with TRBD2. V trimming: 5 bases; J trimming: 4 bases; junction bases outside the gene matches: 10. The CDR3 has 16 residues. CDR1 and CDR2 from the germline V gene are SGHVS and FNYEAQ.

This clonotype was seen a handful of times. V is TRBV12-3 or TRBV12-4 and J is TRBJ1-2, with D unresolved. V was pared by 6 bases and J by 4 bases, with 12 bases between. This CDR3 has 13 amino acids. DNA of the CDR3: TGTGCCAGCAGAAACAGCGACCGCTATGGCTACACCTTC. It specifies CASRNSDRYGYTF.

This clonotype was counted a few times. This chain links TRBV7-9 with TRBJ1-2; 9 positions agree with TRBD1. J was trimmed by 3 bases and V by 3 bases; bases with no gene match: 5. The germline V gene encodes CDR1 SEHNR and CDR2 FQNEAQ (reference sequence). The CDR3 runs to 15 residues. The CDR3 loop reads CASSLTRTGDYGYTF. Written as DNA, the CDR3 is TGTGCCAGCAGCTTGACCAGGACAGGGGACTATGGCTACACCTTC.

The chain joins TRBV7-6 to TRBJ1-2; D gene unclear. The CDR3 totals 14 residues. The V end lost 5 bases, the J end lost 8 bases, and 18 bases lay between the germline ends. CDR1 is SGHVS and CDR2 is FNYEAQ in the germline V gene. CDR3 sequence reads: CASSLGGDSEGYTF. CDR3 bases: TGTGCCAGCAGCCTCGGCGGGGATTCGGAAGGCTACACCTTC. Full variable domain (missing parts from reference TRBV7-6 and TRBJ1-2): GAGVSQSPRYKVTKRGQDVALRCDPISGHVSLYWYRQALGQGPEFLTYFNYEAQQDKSGLPNDRFSAERPEGSISTLTIQRTEQRDSAMYRCASSLGGDSEGYTFGSGTRLTVV.

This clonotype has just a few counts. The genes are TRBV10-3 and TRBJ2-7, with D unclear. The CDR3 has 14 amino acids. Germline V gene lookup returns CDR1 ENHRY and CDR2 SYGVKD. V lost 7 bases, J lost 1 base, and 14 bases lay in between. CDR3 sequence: CAINDGTLSYEQYF. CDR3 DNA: TGTGCCATCAATGACGGAACGCTTTCCTACGAGCAGTACTTC.

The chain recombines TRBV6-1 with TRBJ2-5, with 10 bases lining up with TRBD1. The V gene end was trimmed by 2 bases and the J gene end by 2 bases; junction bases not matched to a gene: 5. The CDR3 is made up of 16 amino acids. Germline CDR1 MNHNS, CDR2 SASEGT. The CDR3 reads CASSEWGTGDQETQYF. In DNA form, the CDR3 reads TGTGCCAGCAGTGAATGGGGGACAGGGGATCAAGAGACCCAGTACTTC.

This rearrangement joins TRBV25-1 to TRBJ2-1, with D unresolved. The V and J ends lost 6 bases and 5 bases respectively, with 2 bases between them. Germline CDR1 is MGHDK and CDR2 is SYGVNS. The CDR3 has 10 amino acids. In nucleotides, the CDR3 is TGTGCCAGCAGGAACAATGAGCAGTTCTTC. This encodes CASRNNEQFF.

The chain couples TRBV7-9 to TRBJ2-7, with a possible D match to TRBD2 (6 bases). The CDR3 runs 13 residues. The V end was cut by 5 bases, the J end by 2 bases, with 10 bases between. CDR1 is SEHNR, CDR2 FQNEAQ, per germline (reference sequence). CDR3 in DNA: TGTGCCAGCAGCCCCTCGGGGGCCTACGAGCAGTACTTC. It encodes CASSPSGAYEQYF.

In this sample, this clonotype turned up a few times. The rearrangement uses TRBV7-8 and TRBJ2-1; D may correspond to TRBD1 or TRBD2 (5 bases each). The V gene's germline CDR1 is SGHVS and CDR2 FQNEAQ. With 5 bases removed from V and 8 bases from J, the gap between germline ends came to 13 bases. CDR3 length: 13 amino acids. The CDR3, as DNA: TGTGCCAGCAGCGTTCGGGACCGTCATGAGCAGTTCTTC. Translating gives CASSVRDRHEQFF.

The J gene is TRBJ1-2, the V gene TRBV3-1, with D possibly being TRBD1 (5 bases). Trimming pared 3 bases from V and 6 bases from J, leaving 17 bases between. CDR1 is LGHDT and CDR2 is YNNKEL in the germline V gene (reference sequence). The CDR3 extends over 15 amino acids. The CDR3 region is CASSHGTVPLHGYTF. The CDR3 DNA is TGTGCCAGCAGCCATGGGACGGTTCCATTGCATGGCTACACCTTC. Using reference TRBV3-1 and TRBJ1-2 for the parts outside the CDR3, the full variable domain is DTAVSQTPKYLVTQMGNDKSIKCEQNLGHDTMYWYKQDSKKFLKIMFSYNNKELIINETVPNRFSPKSPDKAHLNLHINSLELGDSAVYFCASSHGTVPLHGYTFGSGTRLTVV.

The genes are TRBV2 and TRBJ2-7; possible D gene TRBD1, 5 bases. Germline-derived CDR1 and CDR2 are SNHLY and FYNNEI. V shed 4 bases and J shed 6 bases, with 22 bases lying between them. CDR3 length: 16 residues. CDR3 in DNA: TGTGCCAGCAGTGCTGAGGACCCTCTCATAGGGGTCGAGCAGTACTTC. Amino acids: CASSAEDPLIGVEQYF.

As DNA, the CDR3 is TGCAGTGCTAGAGACGGGGCCCGAGGCAATGAGCAGTTCTTC. This codes for CSARDGARGNEQFF. This chain uses TRBV20-1 with TRBJ2-1; D is possibly TRBD1 or TRBD2 (5 bases each). Trimming pared 0 bases from V and 6 bases from J, leaving 12 bases between. The CDR3 sequence is 14 residues long. The germline V gene encodes CDR1 DFQATT and CDR2 SNEGSKA (reference sequence).

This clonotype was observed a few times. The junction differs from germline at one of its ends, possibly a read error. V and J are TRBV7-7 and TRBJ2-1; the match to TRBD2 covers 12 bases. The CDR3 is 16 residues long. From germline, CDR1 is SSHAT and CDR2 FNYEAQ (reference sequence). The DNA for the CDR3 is TGTGCTAGCAGTCGCCTAGCGGGGGGGTCCTACAATGAGCAGTTCTTC. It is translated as CASSRLAGGSYNEQFF.

The CDR3 DNA reads as TGCGCCAGCAGCTTGGCCCAGTCGTTACAAGAGACCCAGTACTTC. Amino acid sequence: CASSLAQSLQETQYF. The gene calls are TRBV5-1 and TRBJ2-5; D is unresolved. The CDR3 runs 15 residues. V lost 0 bases, J lost 2 bases, and 11 bases lay in between. Germline V gene lookup returns CDR1 SGHRS and CDR2 YFSETQ.

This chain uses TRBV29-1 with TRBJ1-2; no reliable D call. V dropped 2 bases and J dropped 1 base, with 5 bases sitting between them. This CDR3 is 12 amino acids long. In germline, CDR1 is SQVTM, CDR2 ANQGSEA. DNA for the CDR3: TGCAGCGTTGAATCCGGTAACTATGGCTACACCTTC. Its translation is CSVESGNYGYTF.

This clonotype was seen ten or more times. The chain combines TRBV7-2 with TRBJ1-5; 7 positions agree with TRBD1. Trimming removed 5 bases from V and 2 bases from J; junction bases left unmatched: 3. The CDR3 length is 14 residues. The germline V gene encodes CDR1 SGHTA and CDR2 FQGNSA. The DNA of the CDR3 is TGTGCCAGCAGCCCAGGGGGAGGCAATCAGCCCCAGCATTTT. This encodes CASSPGGGNQPQHF. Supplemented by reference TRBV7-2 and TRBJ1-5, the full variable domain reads GAGVSQSPSNKVTEKGKDVELRCDPISGHTALYWYRQSLGQGLEFLIYFQGNSAPDKSGLPSDRFSAERTGGSVSTLTIQRTQQEDSAVYLCASSPGGGNQPQHFGDGTRLSIL.

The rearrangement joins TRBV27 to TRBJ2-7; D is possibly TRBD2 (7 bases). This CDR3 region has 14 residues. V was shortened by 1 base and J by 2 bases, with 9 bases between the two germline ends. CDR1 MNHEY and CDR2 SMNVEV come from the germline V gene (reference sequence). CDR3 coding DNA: TGTGCCAGCAGTTTATTGGGGGGGCCCTACGAGCAGTACTTC. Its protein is CASSLLGGPYEQYF.

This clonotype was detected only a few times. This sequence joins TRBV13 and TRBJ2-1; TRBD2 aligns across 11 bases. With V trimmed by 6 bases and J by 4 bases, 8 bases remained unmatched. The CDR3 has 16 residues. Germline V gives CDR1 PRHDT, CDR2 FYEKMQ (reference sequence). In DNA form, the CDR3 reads TGTGCCAGCAGTTCAACTCTAGCGGGGGGATACAATGAGCAGTTCTTC. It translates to CASSSTLAGGYNEQFF.

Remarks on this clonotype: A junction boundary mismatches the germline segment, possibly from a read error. DNA for the CDR3: TGTGCAAGCAGCGCGACGACATTGCCCTCAGAAGCTTTCTTT. This translates into CASSATTLPSEAFF. The V and J genes are TRBV9 and TRBJ1-1; no clear D gene. The CDR3 is 14 residues long. The V gene's germline CDR1 is SGDLS and CDR2 YYNGEE.

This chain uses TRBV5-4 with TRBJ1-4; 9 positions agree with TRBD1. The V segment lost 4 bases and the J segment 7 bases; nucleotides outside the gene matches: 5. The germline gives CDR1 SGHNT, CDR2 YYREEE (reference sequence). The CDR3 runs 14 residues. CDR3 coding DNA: TGTGCCAGCAGCCAGGACAGGGGCGCTGAAAAACTGTTTTTT. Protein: CASSQDRGAEKLFF.

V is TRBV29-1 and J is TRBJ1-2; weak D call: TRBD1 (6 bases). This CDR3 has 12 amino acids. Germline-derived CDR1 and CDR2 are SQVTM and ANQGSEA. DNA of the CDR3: TGCACCATTCAAGGACAGAACTATGGCTACACCTTC. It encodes CTIQGQNYGYTF.

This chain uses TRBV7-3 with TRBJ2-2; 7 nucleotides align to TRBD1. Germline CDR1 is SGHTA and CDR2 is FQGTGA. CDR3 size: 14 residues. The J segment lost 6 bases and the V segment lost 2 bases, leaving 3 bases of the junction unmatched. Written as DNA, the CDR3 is TGTGCCAGCAGCTTACAGCAGGGGGCCGGGGAGCTGTTTTTT. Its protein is CASSLQQGAGELFF.